This TCR beta chain was obtained from a study of shared clonotypes between healthy human individuals. The CDR3 runs to 17 residues. V was pared by 8 bases and J by 8 bases, with 18 bases of the junction left unmatched. Germline-derived CDR1 and CDR2 are ENHRY and SYGVKD. Source study methods: Junction-only immunoSEQ sequences carried no quality scores, so filtering differed. Sequenced by immunoSEQ multiplex PCR; TCRdb stores in-frame clones only, minus some. The D gene and trimming were derived from the DNA, and the V and J assignments and clone size from that table. This sample has 2 million to 2.5 million clones, with 93% found just once. This clone appeared a single time. Its antigen is undetermined. Whole-study results and caveats: It was anticipated that sequencing depth would influence how many clonotypes donors shared. Despite large depth, rarefaction showed incomplete sorted-subset sequencing.

V is TRBV10-3 and J is TRBJ2-1; 10 nucleotides match TRBD2. Specimen: naive CD4+ T cells from PBMCs. Subset described: CD45RA+ positively selected. This sequence originates from a young man in good health. Some clones in this sample may be carry-over from other donors' samples. CDR3 bases: TGTGCCATCCGGACAGGCCCACAGCGGGAGGGCCCCGATGAGCAGTTCTTC. Translated, it gives CAIRTGPQREGPDEQFF.